This T cell receptor beta chain was identified in a study of T cell responses to AZD1222 COVID-19 vaccine. Broader study findings: Donors in the cohort were predominantly white British and more often female, and clonal diversity was possibly underestimated. The study identified only 6 or 7 AZD1222 recipients as seropositive at baseline.

This CDR3 comprises 13 residues. The germline CDR1 and CDR2 sequences are SGHRS and YFSETQ. V was pared by 1 base and J by 6 bases, with 9 bases between. For this clone: The antigen is unknown.

TCRdb's table, derived via immunoSEQ multiplex PCR, lists solely in-frame clones and lacks some. The table has 130,000 or so clones, 92% seen once; the top ten hold approximately 2%. Specimen: peripheral blood, collected on day 0 of AZD1222 vaccination. The sequence was obtained from an adult in good health. The rearrangement joins TRBV5-1 to TRBJ2-3; a possible D gene is TRBD1 (6 bases). CDR3 DNA sequence: TGCGCCAGCAGCTTGAACAGGGTGGATACGCAGTATTTT. This gives the protein CASSLNRVDTQYF.